This T cell receptor (beta chain) was documented in a study of blood T cells in healthy people across ages. Study outcomes and limitations: Researchers report that TCR beta diversity correlated strongly with naive T cell percentage.

Researchers isolated at least 7 million PBMCs per sample. For the second PCR, which ran for about 7 to 12 cycles, a sample-barcoded 5' primer and a J-beta primer mix were used. TCRdb reanalysed the 5' RACE reads using MiXCR and keeps one entry per CDR3 protein. The table has about 1.8 million distinct CDR3 sequences, 49% seen once. With respect to this clonotype: Its antigen is still unknown.

Sample: blood. The origin of this receptor is a woman in her 40s in good health.

The CDR3 loop reads CASTGTGGWNQPQHF. The CDR3 DNA follows: TGTGCCAGCACCGGGACAGGGGGCTGGAATCAGCCCCAGCATTTT. V and J are TRBV2 and TRBJ1-5, with 12 bases lining up with TRBD1. The CDR3 consists of 15 residues. Per germline, CDR1 SNHLY and CDR2 FYNNEI. Germline trimming cut 7 bases from V and 4 bases from J; bases unmatched to any gene: 5.